These 28 T cell receptor beta chains share one sample of origin, sequenced in a study of blood T cell repertoires in COVID-19. Assay used: immunoSEQ multiplex PCR; TCRdb lists only in-frame clones, some missing. The table has around 280,000 clones, around 85% seen once. The sample consisted of peripheral blood. These receptors came from a woman aged 25 to 39 who had recovered from COVID-19.

The chain combines TRBV14 with TRBJ2-1; TRBD2 agrees at 11 bases. V trimming: 1 base; J trimming: 2 bases; junction bases outside the gene matches: 4. Germline-derived CDR1 and CDR2 are SGHDN and FVKESK. CDR3 length: 17 amino acids. CDR3 region: CASSQASGGLAYNEQFF. CDR3 sequence (DNA): TGTGCCAGCAGCCAAGCTAGCGGGGGGCTCGCCTACAATGAGCAGTTCTTC.

This rearrangement joins TRBV5-6 to TRBJ2-7, with 7 bases fitting TRBD2. V was clipped by 2 bases and J by 3 bases; unmatched bases: 5. The CDR3 consists of 14 residues. Germline-derived CDR1 and CDR2 are SGHDT and YYEEEE. The CDR3, as DNA: TGTGCCAGCAGCTTCTGGACTAGTCGCTACGAGCAGTACTTC. Translation: CASSFWTSRYEQYF. Looking up the rest from reference TRBV5-6 and TRBJ2-7 gives the full variable domain: DAGVTQSPTHLIKTRGQQVTLRCSPKSGHDTVSWYQQALGQGPQFIFQYYEEEERQRGNFPDRFSGHQFPNYSSELNVNALLLGDSALYLCASSFWTSRYEQYFGPGTRLTVT.

The V call is TRBV4-1, the J call TRBJ2-2; TRBD1 matches 9 bases. CDR3 length equals 16 residues. With V trimmed by 1 base and J by 5 bases, 5 bases remained unmatched. Germline V gene sequence: CDR1 MGHRA, CDR2 YSYEKL. This CDR3 is CASSQGDRVWTGELFF. CDR3 nucleotide sequence: TGCGCCAGCAGCCAAGGGGACAGGGTTTGGACCGGGGAGCTGTTTTTT.

About this clone: Other DNA sequences within the sample encode an identical CDR3. The chain couples TRBV7-6 to TRBJ2-1; 11 nucleotides line up with TRBD2. The germline gives CDR1 SGHVS, CDR2 FNYEAQ. Trimming removed 5 bases from V and 7 bases from J; junction bases left unmatched: 4. The CDR3 runs 14 residues. The CDR3 DNA follows: TGTGCCAGCAGCCTGGGACTAGCGGTTAATGAGCAGTTCTTC. Its protein is CASSLGLAVNEQFF.

The chain recombines TRBV5-5 with TRBJ2-5; 10 nucleotides align to TRBD1. The CDR3 is made up of 14 amino acids. Looked up from germline, CDR1 is SGHKS and CDR2 is YYEKEE (reference sequence). V trimming: 4 bases; J trimming: 5 bases; junction bases outside the gene matches: 5. The DNA of the CDR3 is TGTGCCAGCAGCACGGGACAGGGGCTGGAGACCCAGTACTTC. Amino acids: CASSTGQGLETQYF.

The chain joins TRBV6-5 to TRBJ1-2; D possibly corresponds to TRBD1 (6 bases). The germline V gene encodes CDR1 MNHEY and CDR2 SVGAGI. CDR3 size: 16 residues. The V end lost 2 bases, the J end lost 8 bases, and 21 bases lay between the germline ends. The chain's CDR3 is CASSYTEGGGAAGYTF. The CDR3 DNA reads TGTGCCAGCAGTTACACCGAAGGGGGGGGAGCAGCGGGCTACACCTTC.

This chain joins TRBV15 and TRBJ2-7; 13 bases align to TRBD2. The CDR3 consists of 14 residues. The germline CDR1 and CDR2 sequences are LNHNV and YYDKDF (reference sequence). The J segment lost 6 bases and the V segment lost 5 bases, leaving 4 bases of the junction unmatched. The CDR3 loop is CATSWGTSGTEQYF. The CDR3, as DNA: TGTGCCACCAGCTGGGGGACTAGCGGGACCGAGCAGTACTTC.

In this sample, this clone turned up many times. The V and J genes are TRBV3-1 (or the pseudogene TRBV3-2) and TRBJ2-6; tentatively, D is TRBD1 (6 bases). V was cut by 5 bases and J by 0 bases, with 17 bases left in between. CDR1 is LGHDT, CDR2 YNNKEL, per germline (reference sequence). The CDR3 is 18 residues long. The CDR3 sequence is CASSSTWDTSSGANVLTF. The CDR3 DNA sequence: TGTGCCAGCAGCTCAACGTGGGACACATCCTCTGGGGCCAACGTCCTGACTTTC.

This sequence joins TRBV11-3 and TRBJ2-3; the match to TRBD2 covers 7 bases. The CDR3 extends over 14 amino acids. After removal of 2 bases from V and 6 bases from J, the junction contained 5 bases not matched to a gene. Germline loops: CDR1 SGHNT, CDR2 YENEEA. The CDR3 here is CASSLLGRSDTQYF. For the CDR3, the DNA is TGTGCCAGCAGCTTACTCGGGAGGTCCGATACGCAGTATTTT.

The genes are TRBV5-1 and TRBJ2-5, with 11 bases identical to TRBD2. The germline V gene has CDR1 SGHRS and CDR2 YFSETQ. CDR3 length: 15 amino acids. V dropped 5 bases and J dropped 5; count of bases not matched to a gene: 8. The CDR3 protein is CASRRLAGGGETQYF. The CDR3 DNA reads as TGCGCCAGCAGACGTCTAGCGGGGGGTGGTGAGACCCAGTACTTC.

The V call is TRBV7-2, the J call TRBJ2-5; D gene ambiguous. V was cut by 4 bases and J by 1 base, with 7 bases left in between. The CDR3 totals 13 residues. Germline CDR1 reads SGHTA; CDR2 reads FQGNSA. The DNA for the CDR3 is TGTGCCAGCAGCTACACCGTCCAAGAGACCCAGTACTTC. It specifies CASSYTVQETQYF.

The rearrangement links TRBV2 to TRBJ2-2, with D possibly matching TRBD1 (6 bases). Trimming pared 3 bases from V and 0 bases from J, leaving 11 bases between. Per the germline V gene, CDR1 is SNHLY and CDR2 is FYNNEI. This CDR3 is 16 amino acids long. This chain's CDR3 is CASSEEDSSNTGELFF. As DNA, the CDR3 is TGTGCCAGCAGTGAGGAGGACAGCTCGAACACCGGGGAGCTGTTTTTT. Variable domain in full (rest from reference TRBV2 and TRBJ2-2): EPEVTQTPSHQVTQMGQEVILRCVPISNHLYFYWYRQILGQKVEFLVSFYNNEISEKSEIFDDQFSVERPDGSNFTLKIRSTKLEDSAMYFCASSEEDSSNTGELFFGEGSRLTVL.

The rearrangement joins TRBV27 to TRBJ1-5; 8 bases align to TRBD1. From germline, CDR1 is MNHEY and CDR2 SMNVEV (reference sequence). The CDR3 is 16 amino acids. Unmatched junction bases numbered 11, after V lost 6 bases and J lost 4 bases. CDR3 sequence reads: CASRQGALAANQPQHF. The CDR3 region has the DNA TGTGCCAGCAGGCAGGGGGCGCTTGCCGCAAATCAGCCCCAGCATTTT.

The V gene is TRBV30, the J gene TRBJ1-1; 9 bases are a match to TRBD1. V lost 1 base to trimming and J lost 4 bases; unmatched junction nucleotides: 4. Per germline, CDR1 GTSNPN and CDR2 SVGIG (reference sequence). This CDR3 contains 14 residues. The CDR3 region has the DNA TGTGCCTGGAGTGCCCGGACAGGGGCCACTGAAGCTTTCTTT. This codes for CAWSARTGATEAFF.

CDR3 in amino acids: CASSHILAGGYEQYF. CDR3 sequence (DNA): TGCGCCAGCAGCCATATACTAGCGGGAGGCTACGAGCAGTACTTC. The V and J genes are TRBV4-1 and TRBJ2-7; TRBD2 aligns across 12 bases. The CDR3 is 15 residues long. From germline, CDR1 is MGHRA and CDR2 YSYEKL. V was pared by 3 bases and J by 3 bases, with 3 bases of the junction left unmatched.

The chain employs TRBV9 and TRBJ1-3; the D is unclear. V was shortened by 3 bases and J by 0 bases, with 13 bases between the two germline ends. CDR1 and CDR2 (germline): SGDLS, YYNGEE. This CDR3 region has 16 residues. CDR3 nucleotides: TGTGCCAGCAGCGCCGGTATCCAAAGCTCTGGAAACACCATATATTTT. Its translation is CASSAGIQSSGNTIYF.

The chain recombines TRBV5-1 with TRBJ1-5, with 10 bases lining up with TRBD1. The trim removed 6 bases at V and 2 bases at J, leaving 5 bases unmatched. The CDR3 extends over 15 amino acids. Germline CDR1 reads SGHRS; CDR2 reads YFSETQ. CDR3 in amino acids: CASTGGTGGNQPQHF. The CDR3 region has the DNA TGCGCCAGCACGGGGGGGACAGGGGGCAATCAGCCCCAGCATTTT.

This clone was observed once. J is TRBJ1-2 and V is TRBV5-1; no reliable D call. Trimming shortened V by 0 bases and J by 6 bases, and 9 bases separated the two germline ends. This CDR3 contains 13 residues. Germline loops: CDR1 SGHRS, CDR2 YFSETQ. In nucleotides, the CDR3 is TGCGCCAGCAGCTTGGGAAGGAGAGATGGCTACACCTTC. This gives the protein CASSLGRRDGYTF.

The gene calls are TRBV13 and TRBJ1-1, with 9 bases lining up with TRBD1. V trimming: 5 bases; J trimming: 5 bases; junction bases outside the gene matches: 9. The CDR3 has 15 residues. CDR1 and CDR2 from the germline V gene are PRHDT and FYEKMQ (reference sequence). The CDR3 nucleotides read TGTGCCAGCAGCCCAACTGGGACAGGGAATACTGAAGCTTTCTTT. Translation gives CASSPTGTGNTEAFF.

The chain links TRBV28 to TRBJ1-2; TRBD1 agrees at 8 bases. Trimming took 2 bases from V and 7 from J; bases not matched to a gene: 6. The CDR3 runs 14 residues. Germline assignment: CDR1 MDHEN and CDR2 SYDVKM. The CDR3 coding sequence is TGTGCCAGCAGTTTACGCGGGACAGGAGGTGGCTACACCTTC. Translation: CASSLRGTGGGYTF.

The chain uses TRBV10-3 and TRBJ1-4, with TRBD1 matching 8 bases. The CDR3 length is 18 residues. Germline trimming cut 3 bases from V and 4 bases from J; bases unmatched to any gene: 13. CDR1 ENHRY and CDR2 SYGVKD come from the germline V gene. The CDR3 sequence: CAISDHQDRVTRNEKLFF. CDR3 nucleotide sequence: TGTGCCATCAGTGATCACCAGGACAGGGTCACACGTAATGAAAAACTGTTTTTT.

V is TRBV19 and J is TRBJ1-3, with 8 bases fitting TRBD1. Germline V CDR1 and CDR2: LNHDA, SQIVND (reference sequence). The CDR3 loop spans 12 amino acids. The V gene end was trimmed by 10 bases and the J gene end by 8 bases; junction bases not matched to a gene: 7. As DNA, the CDR3 is TGTGCCACCGGACAGGGTTGGGACACCATATATTTT. This sequence encodes CATGQGWDTIYF.

The rearrangement uses TRBV6-5 and TRBJ2-5; 7 nucleotides match TRBD2. Unmatched junction bases numbered 6, after V lost 0 bases and J lost 2 bases. Germline V gene data show CDR1 as MNHEY and CDR2 as SVGAGI. This CDR3 contains 16 residues. DNA for the CDR3: TGTGCCAGCAGTTACTCGGCGGCTAGCGGACAAGAGACCCAGTACTTC. It yields the protein CASSYSAASGQETQYF.

This chain joins TRBV5-6 and TRBJ2-5; 10 nucleotides align to TRBD1. J was trimmed by 3 bases and V by 5 bases; bases with no gene match: 13. CDR1 and CDR2 from the germline V gene are SGHDT and YYEEEE. CDR3 size: 17 residues. This chain's CDR3 is CASRRIKRDRGEETQYF. For the CDR3, the DNA is TGTGCCAGCAGGAGAATAAAAAGGGACAGGGGCGAAGAGACCCAGTACTTC.

The CDR3 DNA reads TGTGCCAGTAGTATAAGCGGGAGCAACTACAATGAGCAGTTCTTC. Translation gives CASSISGSNYNEQFF. V gene TRBV19 combines with J gene TRBJ2-1, with TRBD2 matching over 8 bases. Germline V gene data show CDR1 as LNHDA and CDR2 as SQIVND (reference sequence). This CDR3 has 15 residues. V trimming: 2 bases; J trimming: 3 bases; junction bases outside the gene matches: 3. Full variable domain (remainder filled in from reference TRBV19 and TRBJ2-1): DGGITQSPKYLFRKEGQNVTLSCEQNLNHDAMYWYRQDPGQGLRLIYYSQIVNDFQKGDIAEGYSVSREKKESFPLTVTSAQKNPTAFYLCASSISGSNYNEQFFGPGTRLTVL.

CDR3 loop: CASSTSGSAYEQYF. CDR3 DNA: TGTGCCAGCAGCACAAGCGGGAGCGCCTACGAGCAGTACTTC. The chain is built from TRBV11-2 and TRBJ2-7, with TRBD2 matching 8 bases. Germline lookup yields CDR1 SGHAT and CDR2 FQNNGV. The CDR3 has 14 amino acids. Trimming took 5 bases from V and 2 from J; bases not matched to a gene: 5. The full variable domain, completed using reference TRBV11-2 and TRBJ2-7, is EAGVAQSPRYKIIEKRQSVAFWCNPISGHATLYWYQQILGQGPKLLIQFQNNGVVDDSQLPKDRFSAERLKGVDSTLKIQPAKLEDSAVYLCASSTSGSAYEQYFGPGTRLTVT.

The chain employs TRBV4-1 and TRBJ2-1; the D gene is possibly TRBD2 (6 bases). V shed 0 bases and J shed 7 bases, with 7 bases lying between them. Germline V gives CDR1 MGHRA, CDR2 YSYEKL. CDR3 length equals 13 residues. The CDR3 DNA is TGCGCCAGCAGCCAAGAGGGGGGAAATGAGCAGTTCTTC. Translation: CASSQEGGNEQFF.

The chain uses TRBV7-6 and TRBJ2-2; 9 positions agree with TRBD1. The CDR3 contains 18 residues. With V trimmed by 4 bases and J by 5 bases, 14 bases remained unmatched. Germline V CDR1 and CDR2: SGHVS, FNYEAQ. CDR3 sequence (DNA): TGTGCCAGCAGCTCAACAGGGGGCGCAGCTGTCTTGACCGGGGAGCTGTTTTTT. It encodes CASSSTGGAAVLTGELFF.